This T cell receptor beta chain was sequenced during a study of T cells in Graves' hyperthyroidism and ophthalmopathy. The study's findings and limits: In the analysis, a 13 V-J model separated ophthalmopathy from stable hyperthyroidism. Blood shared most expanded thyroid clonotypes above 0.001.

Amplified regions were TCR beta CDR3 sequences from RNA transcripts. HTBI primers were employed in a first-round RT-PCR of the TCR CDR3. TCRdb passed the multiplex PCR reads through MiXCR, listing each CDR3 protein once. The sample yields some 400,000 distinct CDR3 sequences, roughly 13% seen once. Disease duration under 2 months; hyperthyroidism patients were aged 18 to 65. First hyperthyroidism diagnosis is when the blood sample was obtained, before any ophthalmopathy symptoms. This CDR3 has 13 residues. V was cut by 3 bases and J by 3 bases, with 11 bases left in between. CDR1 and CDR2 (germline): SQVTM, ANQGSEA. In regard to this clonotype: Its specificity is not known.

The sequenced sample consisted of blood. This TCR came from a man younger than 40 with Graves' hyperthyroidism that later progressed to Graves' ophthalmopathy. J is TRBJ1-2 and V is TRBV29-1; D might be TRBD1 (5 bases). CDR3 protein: CSVEPRVDYGYTF. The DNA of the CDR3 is TGCAGCGTTGAGCCCAGGGTAGACTATGGCTACACCTTC.